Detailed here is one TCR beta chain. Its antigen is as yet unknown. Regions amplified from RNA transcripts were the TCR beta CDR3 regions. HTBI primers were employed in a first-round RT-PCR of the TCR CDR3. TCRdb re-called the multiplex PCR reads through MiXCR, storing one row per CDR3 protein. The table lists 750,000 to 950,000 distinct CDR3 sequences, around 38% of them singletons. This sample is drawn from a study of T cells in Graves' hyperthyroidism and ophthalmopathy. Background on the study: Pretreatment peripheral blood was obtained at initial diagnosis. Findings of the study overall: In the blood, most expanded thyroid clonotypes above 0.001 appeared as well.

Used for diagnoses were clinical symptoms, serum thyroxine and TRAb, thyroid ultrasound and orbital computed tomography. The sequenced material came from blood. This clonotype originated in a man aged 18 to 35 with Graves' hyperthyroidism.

The CDR3 bases are TGTGCCAGCAGCCAACAAGCGGGGGGGTACCAAGAGACCCAGTACTTC. Translating gives CASSQQAGGYQETQYF. The chain is built from TRBV7-9 and TRBJ2-5; the match to TRBD2 covers 10 bases. V shed 5 bases and J 0 bases; nucleotides not matched to a gene: 6. CDR1 is SEHNR and CDR2 is FQNEAQ in the germline V gene (reference sequence). The CDR3 totals 16 residues.